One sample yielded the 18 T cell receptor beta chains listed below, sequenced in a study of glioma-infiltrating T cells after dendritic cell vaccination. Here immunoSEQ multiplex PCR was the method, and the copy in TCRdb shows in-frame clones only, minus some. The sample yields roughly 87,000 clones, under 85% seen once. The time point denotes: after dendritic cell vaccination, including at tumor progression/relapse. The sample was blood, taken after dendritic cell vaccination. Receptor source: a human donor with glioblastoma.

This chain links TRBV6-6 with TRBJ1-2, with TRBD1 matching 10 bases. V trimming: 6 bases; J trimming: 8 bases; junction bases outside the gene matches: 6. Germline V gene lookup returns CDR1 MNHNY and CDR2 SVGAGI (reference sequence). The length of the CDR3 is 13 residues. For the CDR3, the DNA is TGTGCCAGCAGCCCTGACAGGGGGCGAGGCTACACCTTC. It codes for CASSPDRGRGYTF.

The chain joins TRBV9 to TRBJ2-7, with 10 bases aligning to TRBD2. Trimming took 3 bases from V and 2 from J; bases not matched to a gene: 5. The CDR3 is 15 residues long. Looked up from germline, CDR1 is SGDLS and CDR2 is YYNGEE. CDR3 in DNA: TGTGCCAGCAGCGCTTCTAGCGGGAGTACCTACGAGCAGTACTTC. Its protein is CASSASSGSTYEQYF.

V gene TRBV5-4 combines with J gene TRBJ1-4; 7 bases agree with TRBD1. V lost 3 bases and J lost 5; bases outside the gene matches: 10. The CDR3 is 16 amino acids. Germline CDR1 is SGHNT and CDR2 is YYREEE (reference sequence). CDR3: CASSSGQQVGNEKLFF. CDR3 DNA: TGTGCCAGCAGCTCGGGACAGCAGGTTGGGAATGAAAAACTGTTTTTT. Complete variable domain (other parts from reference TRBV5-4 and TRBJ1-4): ETGVTQSPTHLIKTRGQQVTLRCSSQSGHNTVSWYQQALGQGPQFIFQYYREEENGRGNFPPRFSGLQFPNYSSELNVNALELDDSALYLCASSSGQQVGNEKLFFGSGTQLSVL.

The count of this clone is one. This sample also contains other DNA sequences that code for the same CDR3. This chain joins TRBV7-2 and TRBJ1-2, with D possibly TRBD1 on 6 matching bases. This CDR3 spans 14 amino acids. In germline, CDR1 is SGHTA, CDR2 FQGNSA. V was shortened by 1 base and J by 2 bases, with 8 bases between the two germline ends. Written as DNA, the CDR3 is TGTGCCAGCAGCTTAGGTACAGGGAACTATGGCTACACCTTC. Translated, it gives CASSLGTGNYGYTF.

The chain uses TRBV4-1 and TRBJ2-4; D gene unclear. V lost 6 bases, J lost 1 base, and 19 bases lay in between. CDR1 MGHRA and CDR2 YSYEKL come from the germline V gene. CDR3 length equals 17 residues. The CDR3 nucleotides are TGCGCCAGCAGGAAGTCGGATGGGCAGGCCGCCAAAAACATTCAGTACTTC. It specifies CASRKSDGQAAKNIQYF.

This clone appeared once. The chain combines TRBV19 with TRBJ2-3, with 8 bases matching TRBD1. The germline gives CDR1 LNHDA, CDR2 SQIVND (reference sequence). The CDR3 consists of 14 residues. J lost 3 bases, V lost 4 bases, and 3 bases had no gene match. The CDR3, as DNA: TGTGCCAGTAGTAGCAGGGGGCGAACAGATACGCAGTATTTT. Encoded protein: CASSSRGRTDTQYF. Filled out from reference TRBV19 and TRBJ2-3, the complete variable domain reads DGGITQSPKYLFRKEGQNVTLSCEQNLNHDAMYWYRQDPGQGLRLIYYSQIVNDFQKGDIAEGYSVSREKKESFPLTVTSAQKNPTAFYLCASSSRGRTDTQYFGPGTRLTVL.

Written as DNA, the CDR3 is TGTGCCATCAGTGAGTCGACTAGCGGGGGGTACAATGAGCAGTTCTTC. Residues: CAISESTSGGYNEQFF. The rearrangement joins TRBV10-3 to TRBJ2-1, with TRBD2 matching over 13 bases. This CDR3 is built from 16 residues. Germline-derived CDR1 and CDR2 are ENHRY and SYGVKD. With V trimmed by 0 bases and J by 4 bases, 0 bases remained unmatched.

The CDR3 sequence: CASSPQGQLNEKLFF. The CDR3 DNA follows: TGCGCCAGCAGCCCCCAAGGACAGCTAAATGAAAAACTGTTTTTT. The V and J genes are TRBV4-1 and TRBJ1-4; D might be TRBD1 (6 bases). Germline V gene data show CDR1 as MGHRA and CDR2 as YSYEKL. The CDR3 spans 15 residues. Trimming stripped 4 bases from V and 5 bases from J, with 14 bases between.

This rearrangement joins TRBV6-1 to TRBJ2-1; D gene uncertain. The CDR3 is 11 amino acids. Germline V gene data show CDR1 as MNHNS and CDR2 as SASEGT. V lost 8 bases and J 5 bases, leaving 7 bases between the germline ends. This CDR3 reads CASRRDNEQFF. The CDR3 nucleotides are TGTGCCAGCCGCCGGGACAATGAGCAGTTCTTC.

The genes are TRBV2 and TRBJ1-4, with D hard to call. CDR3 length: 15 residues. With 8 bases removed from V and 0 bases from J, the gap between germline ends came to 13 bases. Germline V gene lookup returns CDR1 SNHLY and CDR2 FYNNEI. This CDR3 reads CASGSREATNEKLFF. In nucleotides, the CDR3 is TGTGCCAGCGGATCGCGGGAAGCAACTAATGAAAAACTGTTTTTT.

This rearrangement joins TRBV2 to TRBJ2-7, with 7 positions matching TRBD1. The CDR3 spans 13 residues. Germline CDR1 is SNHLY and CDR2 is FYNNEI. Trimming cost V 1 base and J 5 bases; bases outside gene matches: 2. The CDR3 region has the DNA TGTGCCAGCAGTGAAGAAGACAGGGACGAGCAGTACTTC. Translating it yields CASSEEDRDEQYF.

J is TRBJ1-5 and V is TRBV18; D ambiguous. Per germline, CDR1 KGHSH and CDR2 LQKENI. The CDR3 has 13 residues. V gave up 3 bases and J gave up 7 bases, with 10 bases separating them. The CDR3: CASSPRQRQPQHF. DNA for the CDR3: TGTGCCAGCTCACCGCGTCAGAGGCAGCCCCAGCATTTT. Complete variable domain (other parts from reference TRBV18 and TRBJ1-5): NAGVMQNPRHLVRRRGQEARLRCSPMKGHSHVYWYRQLPEEGLKFMVYLQKENIIDESGMPKERFSAEFPKEGPSILRIQQVVRGDSAAYFCASSPRQRQPQHFGDGTRLSIL.

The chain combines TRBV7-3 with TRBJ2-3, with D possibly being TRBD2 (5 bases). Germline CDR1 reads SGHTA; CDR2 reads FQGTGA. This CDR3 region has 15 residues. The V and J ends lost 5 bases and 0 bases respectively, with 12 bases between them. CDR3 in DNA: TGTGCCAGCAGCCCATCCGGGAAAAGCACAGATACGCAGTATTTT. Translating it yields CASSPSGKSTDTQYF.

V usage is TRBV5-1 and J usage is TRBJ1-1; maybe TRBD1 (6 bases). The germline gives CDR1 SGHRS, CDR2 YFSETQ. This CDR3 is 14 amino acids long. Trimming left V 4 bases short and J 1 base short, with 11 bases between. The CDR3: CASSPGHTNTEAFF. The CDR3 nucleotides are TGCGCCAGCAGCCCGGGACACACGAACACTGAAGCTTTCTTT.

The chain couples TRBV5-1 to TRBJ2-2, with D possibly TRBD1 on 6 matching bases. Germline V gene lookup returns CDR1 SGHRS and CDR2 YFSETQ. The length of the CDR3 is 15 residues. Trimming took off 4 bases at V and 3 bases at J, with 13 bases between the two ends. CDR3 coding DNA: TGCGCCAGCAGCCGAGACAGGCCGGACACCGGGGAGCTGTTTTTT. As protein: CASSRDRPDTGELFF.

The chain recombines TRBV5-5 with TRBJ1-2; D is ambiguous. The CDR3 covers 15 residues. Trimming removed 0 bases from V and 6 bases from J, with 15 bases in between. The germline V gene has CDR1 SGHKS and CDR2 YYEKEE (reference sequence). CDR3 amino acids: CASSLGRMTFDGYTF. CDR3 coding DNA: TGTGCCAGCAGCTTGGGCAGGATGACATTCGATGGCTACACCTTC.

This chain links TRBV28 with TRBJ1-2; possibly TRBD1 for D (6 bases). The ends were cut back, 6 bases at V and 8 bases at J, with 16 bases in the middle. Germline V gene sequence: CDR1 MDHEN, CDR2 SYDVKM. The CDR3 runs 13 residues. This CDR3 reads CASRSWGGQGYTF. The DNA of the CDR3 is TGTGCCAGCAGATCCTGGGGGGGACAAGGCTACACCTTC.

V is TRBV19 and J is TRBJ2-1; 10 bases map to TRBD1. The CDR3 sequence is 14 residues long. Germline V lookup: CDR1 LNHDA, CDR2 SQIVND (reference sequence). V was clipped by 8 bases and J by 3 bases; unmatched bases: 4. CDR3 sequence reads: CASRQGADYNEQFF. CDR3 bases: TGTGCCAGTCGACAGGGGGCTGACTACAATGAGCAGTTCTTC.